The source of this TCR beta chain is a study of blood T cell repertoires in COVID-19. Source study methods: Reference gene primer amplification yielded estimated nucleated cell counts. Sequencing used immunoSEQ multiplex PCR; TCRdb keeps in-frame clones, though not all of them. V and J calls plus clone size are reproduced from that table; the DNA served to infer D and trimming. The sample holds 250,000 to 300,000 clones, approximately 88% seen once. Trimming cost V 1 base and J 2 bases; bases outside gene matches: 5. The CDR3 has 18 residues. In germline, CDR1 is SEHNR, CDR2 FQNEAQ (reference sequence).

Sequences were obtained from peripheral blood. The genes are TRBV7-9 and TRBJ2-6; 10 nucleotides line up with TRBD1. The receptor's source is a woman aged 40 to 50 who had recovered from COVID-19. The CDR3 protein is CASSLVRDRGTGANVLTF. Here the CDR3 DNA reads TGTGCCAGCAGCTTAGTCCGGGACAGGGGAACTGGGGCCAACGTCCTGACTTTC.